A selection of T cell receptor beta chains follows, all from one sample in a study of blood T cell repertoires in COVID-19. Produced via immunoSEQ multiplex PCR; TCRdb's table is partial and in-frame only. The sample yields about 350,000 clones, 85% to 90% seen once. Material for sequencing was peripheral blood. These receptors came from a woman in her 70s with COVID-19, enrolled during active disease. Both conserved end residues are part of each CDR3. A D gene is named only where the DNA matches it firmly.

TRBV6-5,TRBJ1-2,NA,CASRGAFVDYTF
TRBV5-4,TRBJ1-3,NA,CASNRDSGNTIYF
TRBV7-2,TRBJ1-1,NA,CASSWTVNTEAFF
TRBV5-1,TRBJ2-1,TRBD1,CASSFLPTGVTYNEQFF
TRBV2,TRBJ1-1,NA,CASTMANTEAFF
TRBV6-5,TRBJ1-3,NA,CASIGGSGNTIYF
TRBV5-4,TRBJ2-5,TRBD2,CASSLTSGDETQYF
TRBV24-1,TRBJ2-5,TRBD2,CATSASGGGGAPRLETQYF
TRBV4-1,TRBJ1-2,TRBD1,CASSQDEGGLRGYTF
TRBV9,TRBJ1-1,NA,CASSAETGYTEAFF
TRBV19,TRBJ1-4,TRBD1,CASSGTAKGIEKLFF
TRBV2,TRBJ1-1,NA,CASSVLGDSEAFF
TRBV28,TRBJ2-5,TRBD2,CASSLTLGLAGRLETQYF
TRBV30,TRBJ1-5,NA,CAWSVGRGKQPQHF
TRBV19,TRBJ1-1,NA,CASRRDTLNTEAFF
TRBV10-3,TRBJ1-2,NA,CAISPSITANRDGHTF
TRBV15,TRBJ2-3,NA,CATSSTVSTDTQYF
TRBV5-6,TRBJ2-7,TRBD2,CASSTGLAGASYEQYF
TRBV2,TRBJ2-3,NA,CASNGLPANTQYF
TRBV6-5,TRBJ2-1,TRBD1,CASSYQGQGNNEQFF
TRBV18,TRBJ1-3,NA,CASSPLGQLSGNTIYF
TRBV4-3,TRBJ1-2,TRBD1,CASSQVQGDNYGYTF
TRBV2,TRBJ2-6,TRBD2,CASRERGGSGANVLTF
TRBV6-5,TRBJ2-7,TRBD2,CASGRTSGGSYEQYF
TRBV10-2,TRBJ2-7,TRBD2,CASSPSGGGHEQYF
TRBV7-9,TRBJ1-2,TRBD1,CASSLAPGQGVGYTF
TRBV4-1,TRBJ1-2,NA,CASSQGVPGETNGYTF
TRBV6-4,TRBJ2-3,NA,CASRRAGNTDTQYF
TRBV27,TRBJ1-5,TRBD1,CASSPNRGPQPQHF
TRBV10-3,TRBJ2-4,NA,CAISPGQGKVENIQYF
TRBV5-6,TRBJ1-2,NA,CASSLAGPGGDYGYTF